This TCR beta chain originates from a study of response to subunit inactivated influenza vaccine. This clonotype was detected a few times. Its specificity is not known. Overall study results and limits: Each seasonal influenza vaccination recruits few new T cells, the authors suggested.

The V and J ends lost 4 bases and 1 base respectively, with 8 bases between them. The CDR3 totals 13 residues. CDR1 and CDR2 (germline): SGDLS, YYNGEE. TCRdb recomputed calls from the RT-PCR reads with MiXCR, one row per CDR3 protein. The table has about half a million distinct CDR3 sequences, approximately 10% seen once. The source of this sequence is a man in his fifties who received an inactivated influenza vaccine. The chain is built from TRBV9 and TRBJ2-5; unclear D gene. The sample here was PBMCs from blood, taken about 40 days after vaccination. The CDR3 sequence: CASSPTAQETQYF. In DNA form, the CDR3 reads TGTGCCAGCAGCCCAACCGCCCAAGAGACCCAGTACTTC.